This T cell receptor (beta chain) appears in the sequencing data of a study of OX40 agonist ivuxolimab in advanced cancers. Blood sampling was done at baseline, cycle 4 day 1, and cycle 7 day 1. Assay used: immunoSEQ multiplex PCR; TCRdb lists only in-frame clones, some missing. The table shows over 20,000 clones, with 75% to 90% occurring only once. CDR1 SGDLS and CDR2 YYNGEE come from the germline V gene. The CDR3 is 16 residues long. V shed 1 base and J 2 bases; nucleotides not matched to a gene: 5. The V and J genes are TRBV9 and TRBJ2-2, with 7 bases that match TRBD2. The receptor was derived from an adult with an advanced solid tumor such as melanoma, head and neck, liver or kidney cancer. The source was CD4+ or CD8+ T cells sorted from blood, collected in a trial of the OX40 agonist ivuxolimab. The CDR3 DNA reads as TGTGCCAGCAGCGTATTGCCTAGCGGAAACACCGGGGAGCTGTTTTTT. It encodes CASSVLPSGNTGELFF.